The 21 T cell receptor beta chains below were found in one sample sequenced in a study of shared clonotypes between healthy human individuals. The data were produced by immunoSEQ multiplex PCR, yet TCRdb's version contains in-frame clones alone and is incomplete. The table includes some 2.4 million clones, over 85% detected once. The sequenced sample was naive CD4+ T cells from PBMCs. Subset specified: CD45RA+ positively selected. These receptors all stem from a man aged 18 to 35 in good health. Some clones in this sample may be carry-over from other donors' samples.

J is TRBJ1-2 and V is TRBV7-2; the match to TRBD1 covers 7 bases. Trimming cost V 5 bases and J 4 bases; bases outside gene matches: 10. Germline V gives CDR1 SGHTA, CDR2 FQGNSA. There are 15 residues in the CDR3. The CDR3 DNA is TGTGCCAGCAGCCCCCAGGGGGTTGTAGGCTATGGCTACACCTTC. Protein: CASSPQGVVGYGYTF.

V usage is TRBV29-1 and J usage is TRBJ2-1; TRBD2 aligns across 13 bases. This CDR3 comprises 16 residues. With V trimmed by 5 bases and J by 4 bases, 8 bases remained unmatched. Germline-derived CDR1 and CDR2 are SQVTM and ANQGSEA. CDR3 in amino acids: CSVTLTSGRHYNEQFF. In nucleotides, the CDR3 is TGCAGCGTTACGCTGACTAGCGGGAGGCATTACAATGAGCAGTTCTTC.

In nucleotides, the CDR3 is TGCGCCAGCAGCCAGAGACAGGGGGCTCCCACAGATACGCAGTATTTT. It yields the protein CASSQRQGAPTDTQYF. V is TRBV4-1 and J is TRBJ2-3, with 10 bases that match TRBD1. The length of the CDR3 is 16 residues. J gave up 2 bases and V 3 bases, and 5 bases lay outside the gene matches. Germline CDR1 and CDR2: MGHRA and YSYEKL.

This chain connects TRBV2 to TRBJ1-5; a weak D match, TRBD1 (5 bases). The V end was cut by 8 bases, the J end by 2 bases, with 16 bases between. This CDR3 is built from 15 residues. Germline V gene sequence: CDR1 SNHLY, CDR2 FYNNEI. The CDR3 DNA follows: TGTGCCAGCGATAGACAGCTCCAGGGCAATCAGCCCCAGCATTTT. Translation gives CASDRQLQGNQPQHF.

The V call is TRBV7-2, the J call TRBJ1-4; TRBD1 aligns across 8 bases. Germline loops: CDR1 SGHTA, CDR2 FQGNSA. Trimming cost V 4 bases and J 3 bases; bases outside gene matches: 4. This CDR3 spans 15 amino acids. The CDR3 DNA sequence: TGTGCCAGCAGCTATCGGACAGGGTCTAATGAAAAACTGTTTTTT. Translation: CASSYRTGSNEKLFF.

The rearrangement links TRBV5-1 to TRBJ2-2; D is possibly TRBD1 or TRBD2 (5 bases each). The CDR3 is made up of 14 amino acids. The germline V gene has CDR1 SGHRS and CDR2 YFSETQ. Between the trimmed V and J ends, which lost 3 bases and 7 bases, there was a span of 13 bases. This CDR3 reads CASSSAGTYGELFF. CDR3 nucleotides: TGCGCCAGCAGCTCCGCTGGGACGTACGGGGAGCTGTTTTTT.

This sequence joins TRBV15 and TRBJ2-1; D is unresolved. This CDR3 contains 15 residues. The ends were cut back, 5 bases at V and 9 bases at J, with 20 bases in the middle. From germline, CDR1 is LNHNV and CDR2 YYDKDF (reference sequence). The CDR3, as DNA: TGTGCCACCAGCGGGCTTTTATCGACCAACAGTGAGCAGTTCTTC. Translated, it gives CATSGLLSTNSEQFF. Together with reference TRBV15 and TRBJ2-1, the CDR3 gives the full variable domain: DAMVIQNPRYQVTQFGKPVTLSCSQTLNHNVMYWYQQKSSQAPKLLFHYYDKDFNNEADTPDNFQSRRPNTSFCFLDIRSPGLGDTAMYLCATSGLLSTNSEQFFGPGTRLTVL.

V is TRBV4-1 and J is TRBJ2-1; D gene unclear. There are 16 residues in the CDR3. Trimming stripped 1 base from V and 0 bases from J, with 10 bases between. Germline V gene data show CDR1 as MGHRA and CDR2 as YSYEKL. The CDR3 region has the DNA TGCGCCAGCAGCCAAGGACATCCCGGCTCCTACAATGAGCAGTTCTTC. Its protein product is CASSQGHPGSYNEQFF.

This clone was picked up one time. The CDR3 loop is CASSLVSTSAETQYF. The CDR3 bases are TGTGCCAGCAGCTTAGTGTCGACTAGCGCGGAGACCCAGTACTTC. This chain connects TRBV7-9 to TRBJ2-5; 8 bases fit TRBD2. V gave up 1 base and J gave up 5 bases; unmatched junction bases: 6. The CDR3 runs to 15 residues. Germline V gives CDR1 SEHNR, CDR2 FQNEAQ (reference sequence).

The V gene is TRBV2, the J gene TRBJ2-1; TRBD2 might be the D (6 bases). The V and J ends lost 3 bases and 0 bases respectively, with 12 bases between them. The CDR3 has 16 residues. Germline V CDR1 and CDR2: SNHLY, FYNNEI. The CDR3 loop reads CASSEVLSGSYNEQFF. As DNA, the CDR3 is TGTGCCAGCAGTGAGGTTCTTAGCGGCTCCTACAATGAGCAGTTCTTC. Based on the CDR3 plus reference TRBV2 and TRBJ2-1, the full variable domain is EPEVTQTPSHQVTQMGQEVILRCVPISNHLYFYWYRQILGQKVEFLVSFYNNEISEKSEIFDDQFSVERPDGSNFTLKIRSTKLEDSAMYFCASSEVLSGSYNEQFFGPGTRLTVL.

The CDR3 here is CASSIRPGRRYQETQYF. CDR3 DNA sequence: TGTGCCAGTAGTATCCGGCCGGGACGGCGGTACCAAGAGACCCAGTACTTC. The chain uses TRBV19 and TRBJ2-5; D assignment may be TRBD1 or TRBD2 (5 bases each). V shed 3 bases and J shed 0 bases, with 17 bases lying between them. CDR1 and CDR2 from the germline V gene are LNHDA and SQIVND (reference sequence). The CDR3 covers 17 residues.

DNA for the CDR3: TGTGCCAGCAGCGATCCCGGGACCTCACAGCGGCCCCAGCATTTT. Its translation: CASSDPGTSQRPQHF. The rearrangement uses TRBV5-4 and TRBJ1-5, with D possibly matching TRBD1 (5 bases). CDR3 length: 15 residues. V was trimmed by 4 bases and J by 9 bases, leaving 20 bases between them. The germline V gene has CDR1 SGHNT and CDR2 YYREEE (reference sequence).

A few counts support this clone. Additional DNA sequences in this sample encode the identical CDR3. The V gene is TRBV30, the J gene TRBJ1-1; 7 positions agree with TRBD1. This CDR3 has 13 residues. Germline V CDR1 and CDR2: GTSNPN, SVGIG (reference sequence). J gave up 0 bases and V 5 bases, and 3 bases lay outside the gene matches. The CDR3 DNA follows: TGTGCCTGGTCGGGACAGTTGAACACTGAAGCTTTCTTT. It is translated as CAWSGQLNTEAFF.

This clone was observed a single time. The chain is built from TRBV29-1 and TRBJ2-1; TRBD2 agrees at 9 bases. CDR1 and CDR2 (germline): SQVTM, ANQGSEA. Unmatched junction bases numbered 12, after V lost 7 bases and J lost 5 bases. The CDR3 loop spans 15 amino acids. CDR3 residues: CSARHSGSPNNEQFF. CDR3 in DNA: TGCAGCGCCCGTCATAGCGGGAGTCCAAACAATGAGCAGTTCTTC.

This CDR3 reads CASSPNIAGGPYEQYF. The CDR3 region has the DNA TGTGCCAGCAGCCCGAATATAGCGGGAGGGCCTTACGAGCAGTACTTC. This chain uses TRBV4-2 with TRBJ2-7, with 11 bases identical to TRBD2. Germline CDR1 is LGHNA and CDR2 is YNFKEQ. This CDR3 spans 16 amino acids. Trimming took 4 bases from V and 4 from J; bases not matched to a gene: 9.

The table lists this clone with a few counts. The CDR3 here is CASSFWDRDNEQFF. The CDR3 DNA is TGTGCCAGCAGTTTCTGGGACAGGGACAATGAGCAGTTCTTC. V is TRBV27 and J is TRBJ2-1; TRBD1 agrees at 9 bases. This CDR3 is 14 amino acids long. Germline V gives CDR1 MNHEY, CDR2 SMNVEV (reference sequence). V lost 3 bases, J lost 5 bases, and 2 bases stayed unmatched.

This clone was seen just once. The CDR3 loop reads CASVGVNPAKNIQYF. The CDR3 DNA sequence: TGTGCCAGCGTAGGGGTCAATCCGGCCAAAAACATTCAGTACTTC. The V gene is TRBV2, the J gene TRBJ2-4; TRBD1 might be the D (5 bases). Trimming shortened V by 8 bases and J by 1 base, and 15 bases separated the two germline ends. Germline V gene sequence: CDR1 SNHLY, CDR2 FYNNEI. This CDR3 comprises 15 residues.

The chain joins TRBV27 to TRBJ2-1, with 7 bases lining up with TRBD2. Germline lookup yields CDR1 MNHEY and CDR2 SMNVEV (reference sequence). This CDR3 has 14 residues. J gave up 0 bases and V 9 bases, and 5 bases lay outside the gene matches. DNA of the CDR3: TGTGCCAGTAAGCGGGGAAGCTCCTACAATGAGCAGTTCTTC. It specifies CASKRGSSYNEQFF.

This clone showed up just once. The chain uses TRBV5-4 and TRBJ2-3; tentative D call: TRBD1 (5 bases). Germline CDR1 and CDR2: SGHNT and YYREEE (reference sequence). V was cut by 0 bases and J by 6 bases, with 17 bases left in between. CDR3 length: 16 residues. This CDR3 reads CASSLEVTVPSDTQYF. The CDR3 region has the DNA TGTGCCAGCAGCTTGGAAGTGACAGTTCCGAGTGATACGCAGTATTTT.

This clone was recorded a few times. The chain joins TRBV19 to TRBJ1-1; maybe TRBD1 (5 bases). The CDR3 has 13 amino acids. The V and J ends lost 5 bases and 7 bases respectively, with 14 bases between them. Germline CDR1 LNHDA, CDR2 SQIVND (reference sequence). Here the CDR3 reads CASSPRTTFEAFF. CDR3 sequence (DNA): TGTGCCAGTAGTCCCCGGACAACCTTTGAAGCTTTCTTT.

This clone was detected once. The V call is TRBV11-2, the J call TRBJ1-2; tentatively, D is TRBD1 (5 bases). Trimming left V 5 bases short and J 1 base short, with 20 bases between. In germline, CDR1 is SGHAT, CDR2 FQNNGV. This CDR3 is 17 amino acids long. CDR3 protein: CASSLHGEGRDNYGYTF. CDR3 in DNA: TGTGCCAGCAGCCTCCATGGCGAGGGACGGGATAACTATGGCTACACCTTC. Looking up the rest from reference TRBV11-2 and TRBJ1-2 gives the full variable domain: EAGVAQSPRYKIIEKRQSVAFWCNPISGHATLYWYQQILGQGPKLLIQFQNNGVVDDSQLPKDRFSAERLKGVDSTLKIQPAKLEDSAVYLCASSLHGEGRDNYGYTFGSGTRLTVV.